A selection of T cell receptor beta chains follows, all from one sample in a study of patients and donors after allogeneic stem cell transplantation. TCRdb called the RT-PCR reads again in MiXCR, with one record for every CDR3 protein. The data hold about 74,000 distinct CDR3 sequences, with about 30% observed a single time. Sequenced sample: blood, either unsorted or a sorted T cell fraction (not recorded which). The receptors shown here come from a human donor who was either an allogeneic HSCT recipient or a stem cell or donor lymphocyte infusion donor (not recorded which). It is not recorded whose cells these are; they may come from a transplant donor. Each CDR3 is given with its conserved first and last residue. Fields, in order: J gene, clone size, D gene, V gene, CDR3 protein, CDR3 DNA. A D gene is named only where the DNA matches it firmly. Expanded clones are given a class, and other clones once, few, many or no size at all.

TRBJ2-5 | - | - | TRBV2 | CASSELETQYF | TGTGCCAGCAGCGAACTGGAGACCCAGTACTTC
TRBJ2-1 | - | - | TRBV20-1 | CSASPGSYNEQFF | TGCAGTGCTAGTCCAGGCTCCTACAATGAGCAGTTCTTC
TRBJ1-2 | few | TRBD1 | TRBV10-3 | CATLGGSNYGYTF | TGTGCCACCCTAGGGGGCTCCAACTATGGCTACACCTTC
TRBJ2-2 | - | - | TRBV7-8 | CASSPPFRRTGELFF | TGTGCCAGCAGCCCCCCATTCCGTAGAACCGGGGAGCTGTTTTTT
TRBJ2-7 | few | TRBD2 | TRBV6-2/TRBV6-3 | CASSLSGRRSYEQYF | TGTGCCAGCAGTCTTAGCGGGAGGCGCTCCTACGAGCAGTACTTC
TRBJ2-3 | - | TRBD1 | TRBV20-1 | CSARNPGTVSTDTQYF | TGCAGTGCTAGGAACCCTGGGACAGTTAGCACAGATACGCAGTATTTT
TRBJ2-1 | - | TRBD2 | TRBV5-1 | CASSFWPTSGSYNEQFF | TGCGCCAGCAGCTTTTGGCCGACTAGCGGGAGCTACAATGAGCAGTTCTTC
TRBJ2-1 | - | - | TRBV7-9 | CASSLGGHNEQFF | TGTGCCAGCAGCTTGGGGGGGCACAATGAGCAGTTCTTC
TRBJ2-3 | few | - | TRBV4-2 | CASSQGAPTFTDTQYF | TGTGCCAGCAGCCAAGGAGCGCCAACTTTCACAGATACGCAGTATTTT
TRBJ2-6 | - | - | TRBV12-3/TRBV12-4 | CASRNPVEGSGANVLTF | TGTGCCAGCAGAAACCCCGTGGAGGGCTCTGGGGCCAACGTCCTGACTTTC
TRBJ2-2 | few | - | TRBV6-5 | CASRRSTGELFF | TGTGCCAGCAGAAGGAGTACCGGGGAGCTGTTTTTT
TRBJ1-2 | many | - | TRBV7-2 | CASSYPGTYGYTF | TGTGCCAGCAGCTACCCCGGGACCTATGGCTACACCTTC
TRBJ1-4 | - | - | TRBV5-1 | CASSLELGLVWEKLFF | TGCGCCAGCAGCTTGGAGCTGGGTTTGGTTTGGGAAAAACTGTTTTTT
TRBJ1-2 | many | TRBD1 | TRBV6-5 | CASSYYPGQGSDNYGYTF | TGTGCCAGCAGTTACTACCCGGGACAGGGATCGGATAACTATGGCTACACCTTC
TRBJ2-3 | few | TRBD2 | TRBV27 | CASSFLAGGDTQYF | TGTGCCAGCAGTTTCTTAGCGGGAGGGGATACGCAGTATTTT
TRBJ1-1 | many | TRBD1 | TRBV5-1 | CASSTGQLNTEAFF | TGCGCCAGCAGCACGGGACAGCTTAACACTGAAGCTTTCTTT
TRBJ2-6 | many | - | TRBV12-3/TRBV12-4 | CASSLAGANVLTF | TGTGCCAGCAGCTTAGCTGGGGCCAACGTCCTGACTTTC
TRBJ2-1 | few | - | TRBV18 | CASSPPGGDEQFF | TGTGCCAGCTCACCACCTGGGGGCGATGAGCAGTTCTTC
TRBJ2-1 | few | TRBD1 | TRBV12-3/TRBV12-4 | CASRMDRGTDEQFF | TGTGCCAGCAGAATGGACAGGGGTACCGATGAGCAGTTCTTC
TRBJ2-3 | - | - | TRBV12-3/TRBV12-4 | CASNGGGPGDTQYF | TGTGCCAGCAACGGGGGAGGACCAGGGGATACGCAGTATTTT
TRBJ2-1 | - | - | TRBV10-3 | CAISPGPGFKSSYNEQFF | TGTGCCATCAGTCCGGGGCCAGGTTTTAAGAGCTCCTACAATGAGCAGTTCTTC
TRBJ1-1 | few | - | TRBV11-2 | CASSAVGGATEAFF | TGTGCCAGCAGCGCAGTGGGGGGCGCCACTGAAGCTTTCTTT
TRBJ2-3 | - | - | TRBV7-9 | CASSLPFRAPDTQYF | TGTGCCAGCAGCTTACCTTTCCGGGCGCCAGATACGCAGTATTTT
TRBJ1-3 | few | - | TRBV5-1 | CASSPSLSSGNTIYF | TGCGCCAGCAGCCCGTCACTGAGCTCTGGAAACACCATATATTTT
TRBJ2-4 | - | - | TRBV11-2 | CASSPGQNRRVEYF | TGTGCCAGCAGCCCCGGACAGAATAGGAGGGTGGAGTACTTC
TRBJ2-1 | - | - | TRBV3-1 | CASSVRLGFYNEQFF | TGTGCCAGCAGCGTCCGCCTCGGATTTTACAATGAGCAGTTCTTC
TRBJ2-1 | few | TRBD1 | TRBV25-1 | CASSGKGQARVEQFF | TGTGCCAGCAGTGGAAAGGGACAGGCCAGAGTAGAGCAGTTCTTC
TRBJ1-3 | few | TRBD1 | TRBV6-5 | CASSYAQGASGNTIYF | TGTGCCAGCAGTTACGCCCAGGGGGCCTCTGGAAACACCATATATTTT
TRBJ1-1 | many | TRBD1 | TRBV12-3/TRBV12-4 | CASSLHGQVKAFF | TGTGCCAGCAGTCTTCACGGACAGGTTAAAGCTTTCTTT
TRBJ2-5 | few | TRBD2 | TRBV5-1 | CASSSLPGLAGEETQYF | TGCGCCAGCAGCTCCTTACCGGGGCTAGCGGGGGAAGAGACCCAGTACTTC
TRBJ1-4 | few | - | TRBV6-5 | CASSYSRGNEEKLFF | TGTGCCAGCAGTTACTCTCGAGGGAATGAGGAAAAACTGTTTTTT
TRBJ1-5 | few | TRBD1 | TRBV24-1 | CATSGQGGQPQHF | TGTGCCACCAGTGGACAGGGCGGCCAGCCCCAGCATTTT
TRBJ2-1 | few | - | TRBV5-5 | CASNHPGTDYNEQFF | TGTGCCAGCAATCACCCCGGGACCGACTACAATGAGCAGTTCTTC
TRBJ2-1 | - | - | TRBV12-3/TRBV12-4 | CASRPPSYNEQFF | TGTGCCAGCCGCCCCCCCTCCTACAATGAGCAGTTCTTC
TRBJ1-1 | few | - | TRBV30 | CAWGDRLNTEAFF | TGTGCCTGGGGAGACAGGTTAAACACTGAAGCTTTCTTT
TRBJ1-2 | many | - | TRBV20-1 | CSALRASGGYGYTF | TGCAGTGCCTTGCGGGCCTCTGGCGGGTATGGCTACACCTTC
TRBJ2-5 | few | TRBD2 | TRBV7-2 | CASSFPRTSVRETQYF | TGTGCCAGCAGCTTTCCCAGGACTAGCGTTCGAGAGACCCAGTACTTC
TRBJ1-1 | few | TRBD1 | TRBV20-1 | CSARHGTAGTEAFF | TGCAGTGCTAGACACGGGACAGCGGGCACTGAAGCTTTCTTT